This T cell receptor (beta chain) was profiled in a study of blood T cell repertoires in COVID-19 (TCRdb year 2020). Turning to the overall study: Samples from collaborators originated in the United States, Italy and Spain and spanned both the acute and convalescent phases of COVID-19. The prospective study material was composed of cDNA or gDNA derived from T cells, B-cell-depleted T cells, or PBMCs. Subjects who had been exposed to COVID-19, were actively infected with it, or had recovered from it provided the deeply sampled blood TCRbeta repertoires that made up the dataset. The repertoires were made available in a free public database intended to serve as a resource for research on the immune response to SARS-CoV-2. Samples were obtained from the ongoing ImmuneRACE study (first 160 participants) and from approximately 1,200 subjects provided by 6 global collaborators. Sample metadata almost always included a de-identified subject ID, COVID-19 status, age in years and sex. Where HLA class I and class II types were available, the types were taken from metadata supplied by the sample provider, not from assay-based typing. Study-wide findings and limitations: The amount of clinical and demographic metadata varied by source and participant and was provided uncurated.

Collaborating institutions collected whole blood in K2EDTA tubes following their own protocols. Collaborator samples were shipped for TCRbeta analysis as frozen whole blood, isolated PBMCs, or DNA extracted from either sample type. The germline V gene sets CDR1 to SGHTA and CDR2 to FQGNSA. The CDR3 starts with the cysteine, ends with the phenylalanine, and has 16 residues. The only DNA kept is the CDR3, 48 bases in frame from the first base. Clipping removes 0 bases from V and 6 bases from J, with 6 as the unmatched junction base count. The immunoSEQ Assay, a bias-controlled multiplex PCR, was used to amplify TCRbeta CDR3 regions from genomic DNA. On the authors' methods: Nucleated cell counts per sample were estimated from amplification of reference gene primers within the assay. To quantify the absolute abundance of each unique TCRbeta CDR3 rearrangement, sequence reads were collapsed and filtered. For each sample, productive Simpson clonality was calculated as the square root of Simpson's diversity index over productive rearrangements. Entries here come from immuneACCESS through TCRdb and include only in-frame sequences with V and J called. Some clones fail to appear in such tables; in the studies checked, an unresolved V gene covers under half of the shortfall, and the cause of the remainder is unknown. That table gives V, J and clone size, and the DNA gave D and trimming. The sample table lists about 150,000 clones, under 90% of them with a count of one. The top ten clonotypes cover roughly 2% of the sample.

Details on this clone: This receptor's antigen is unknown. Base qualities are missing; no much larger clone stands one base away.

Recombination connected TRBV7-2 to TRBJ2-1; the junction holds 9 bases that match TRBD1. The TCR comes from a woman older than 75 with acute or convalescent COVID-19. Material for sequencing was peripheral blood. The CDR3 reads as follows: CASSLAAGQGTNEQFF. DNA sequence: TGTGCCAGCAGCTTAGCGGCCGGACAGGGGACCAATGAGCAGTTCTTC.